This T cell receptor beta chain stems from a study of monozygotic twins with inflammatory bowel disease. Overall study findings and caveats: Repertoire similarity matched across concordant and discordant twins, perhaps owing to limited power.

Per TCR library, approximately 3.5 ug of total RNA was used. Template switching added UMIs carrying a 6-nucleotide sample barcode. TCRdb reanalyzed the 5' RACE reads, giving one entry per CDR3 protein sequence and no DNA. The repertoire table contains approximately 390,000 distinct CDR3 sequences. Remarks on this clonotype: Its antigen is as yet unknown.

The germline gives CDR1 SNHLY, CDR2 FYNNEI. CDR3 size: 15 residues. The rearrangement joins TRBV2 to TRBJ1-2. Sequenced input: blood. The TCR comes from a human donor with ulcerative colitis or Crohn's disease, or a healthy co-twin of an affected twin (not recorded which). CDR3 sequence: CASSGLGYIDYGYTF.